The present T cell receptor (beta chain) was sequenced within a study of T-cell memory formation after mild COVID-19. Study-wide results and limits: Pre-infection memory carried some responding clones, suggesting that cross-reactive memory joined. CD4+ clones that contracted lay mainly in CM and EM; CD8+ ones lay in EMRA.

TCRdb itself ran the 5' RACE reads through MiXCR, one entry per CDR3 protein. Of more than 250,000 distinct CDR3 sequences listed, more than 15% are singletons. Looked up from germline, CDR1 is SGHTA and CDR2 is FQGTGA. CDR3 length equals 15 residues. V dropped 4 bases and J dropped 2; count of bases not matched to a gene: 2. To note about this clonotype: The target antigen is unknown.

Sequencing was performed on PBMCs or a T cell subset sorted from them (not recorded which). The TCR was taken from a young man who had mild COVID-19 (a few samples of this study predate the infection). Cell type and time point are not known. The rearrangement links TRBV7-3 to TRBJ2-3, with 11 bases matching TRBD2. CDR3 region: CASSSTSGDTDTQYF. CDR3 coding DNA: TGTGCCAGCAGCTCGACTAGCGGGGACACAGATACGCAGTATTTT.